Shown below are 31 T cell receptor beta chains from a single sample sequenced in a study of tissue T cells after allogeneic stem cell transplantation (dated by TCRdb to between 2020 and 2023). The library was built by means of the immunoSEQ multiplex PCR assay. What TCRdb holds here is the immuneACCESS table cut down to in-frame rearrangements. Part of the clones is not present; checked against another copy, under half of the missing clones reflect an unresolved V gene, and the others are unexplained. The sample includes under 9,000 clones, with approximately 37% observed a single time. More than 2.5% of the sample lies in the top ten. What this sample's time point label stands for: mouse harvest day 14 after allogeneic transplant. Each mouse graft, delivered by tail vein injection, combined 10^6 splenic CD5+ T cells with 10^7 T-cell-depleted bone marrow cells. Material: skin. Receptors were obtained from a female BALB/c mouse given C57BL/6 T cells with graft-versus-host disease after an allogeneic hematopoietic cell transplant.

This clone was observed a handful of times. All gene names here are mouse names. The read ends 1 residue early relative to the CDR3; the germline J gene fills the gap. The chain combines TRBV15 with TRBJ1-3, with TRBD1 as a possible D gene (5 bases). Germline V gives CDR1 SGHND, CDR2 FRSKSL. This CDR3 comprises 14 residues. V dropped 6 bases and J dropped 1 base, with 10 bases sitting between them. The CDR3 DNA, read in part, is TGTGCCAGCAGCCCGCAGGGATCTGGAAATACGCTCTAT. It yields the protein CASSPQGSGNTLY. From start to end, the CDR3 is CASSPQGSGNTLYF.

For this clone: Gene names and germline match the mouse. The CDR3 goes on 1 residue after the read ends, and that part is filled in from the germline J gene. The chain employs TRBV23 and TRBJ1-5; the table assigns TRBD1, which was not confirmed against the DNA. Germline assignment: CDR1 KGHTA and CDR2 FQNQQP. This CDR3 region has 14 residues. CDR3 DNA, as far as it was read: TGCTCCAGCAGTCCCCGGGACAGGAACCAGGCTCCGCTT. Translated, it gives CSSSPRDRNQAPL. The CDR3, in full, reads CSSSPRDRNQAPLF.

On this clone: Gene names denote mouse genes. The CDR3 end is not reached by the read, which stops 1 residue before it; the germline J gene fills it in. The chain has TRBV13-2 and TRBJ2-7; 10 bases line up with TRBD2. The CDR3 totals 14 residues. The V gene's germline CDR1 is NNHNN and CDR2 SYGAGS (reference sequence). The junction had 0 bases not matched to a gene; V was cut back by 2 bases and J by 1 base. The CDR3: CASGEDWGSYEQYF. The DNA read from the CDR3 is TGTGCCAGCGGTGAGGACTGGGGGTCCTATGAACAGTAC.

Concerning this clone itself: Any gene name here is a mouse gene name. The CDR3 is cut off 1 residue early in the read; its end comes from the germline J gene. The chain is built from TRBV20 and TRBJ2-5, with 8 nucleotides matching TRBD2. J lost 1 base, V lost 1 base, and 1 base had no gene match. The CDR3 is 14 amino acids. The germline gives CDR1 GFQATS, CDR2 STVNSAI. The CDR3 sequence is CGARAWGDQDTQYF. The CDR3 bases that were read are TGTGGTGCTAGGGCCTGGGGGGACCAAGACACCCAGTAC. The full variable domain, completed using reference TRBV20 and TRBJ2-5, is GALVYQYPRRTICKSGTSMRMECQAVGFQATSVAWYRQSPQKTFELIALSTVNSAIKYEQNFTQEKFPISHPNLSFSSMTVLNAYLEDRGLYLCGARAWGDQDTQYFGPGTRLLVL.

This clone was counted between two and nine times. Mouse gene names and germline throughout. The sequenced fragment ends 1 residue before the CDR3 boundary, so the rest is inferred from the germline J gene. This rearrangement joins TRBV4 to TRBJ1-3; 7 bases are shared with TRBD1. Losses at the gene ends were 5 bases for V and 0 bases for J; bases not matched to a gene: 1. Germline V gene lookup returns CDR1 LGHDT and CDR2 YNNKQL (reference sequence). The CDR3 has 14 amino acids. The CDR3 region is CASSHRGSGNTLYF. The sequenced CDR3 bases are TGTGCCAGCAGCCACAGGGGTTCTGGAAATACGCTCTAT.

About this clone: These gene names are mouse names. The CDR3 is cut off 1 residue early in the read; its end comes from the germline J gene. This sequence joins TRBV19 and TRBJ2-3; TRBD2 matches at 7 bases. The length of the CDR3 is 13 residues. V was pared by 2 bases and J by 6 bases, with 3 bases of the junction left unmatched. Per the germline V gene, CDR1 is FNHDT and CDR2 is SITEND (reference sequence). Partial CDR3 DNA: TGTGCCAGCAGTATGGGGGGGAGGGAAACGCTGTAT. Its translation is CASSMGGRETLY. The full CDR3 protein is CASSMGGRETLYF.

As to this clone: The gene names given are mouse names. The read stops 1 residue short of the end of the CDR3; the missing end is completed from the germline J gene. Other DNA sequences of this sample code for an identical CDR3. The gene calls are TRBV12-2 and TRBJ2-4; the D is unclear. CDR1 SGHLS and CDR2 HYDKME come from the germline V gene. This CDR3 is built from 14 residues. V was shortened by 4 bases and J by 0 bases, with 10 bases between the two germline ends. The sequenced part of the CDR3 DNA is TGTGCCAGCTCCCCGACGCTTAGTCAAAACACCTTGTAC. This sequence encodes CASSPTLSQNTLY. The entire CDR3 is CASSPTLSQNTLYF.

For this clone: Any gene name here is a mouse gene name. Read data end 1 residue before the CDR3 end; the end is taken from the germline J gene. V is TRBV26 and J is TRBJ1-1; maybe TRBD1 (5 bases). This CDR3 spans 14 amino acids. V lost 5 bases to trimming and J lost 0 bases, with 10 bases between them. Looked up from germline, CDR1 is KGHPV and CDR2 is FQNQEV (reference sequence). The covered CDR3 bases are TGTGCCAGCAGTGTGCAGGGAACAAACACAGAAGTCTTC. Residues: CASSVQGTNTEVF. The entire CDR3 protein reads CASSVQGTNTEVFF.

Concerning this clone itself: The germline and genes are mouse ones. The CDR3 goes on 1 residue after the read ends, and that part is filled in from the germline J gene. The rearrangement uses TRBV12-2 and TRBJ1-2; TRBD1 matches 7 bases. J gave up 3 bases and V 2 bases, and 2 bases lay outside the gene matches. Germline loops: CDR1 SGHLS, CDR2 HYDKME. CDR3 length equals 13 residues. The CDR3 reads CASSRQGDSDYTF. The sequenced part of the CDR3 DNA is TGTGCCAGCTCTCGACAGGGTGACTCCGACTACACC.

Remarks on this clone: Gene names denote mouse genes. The missing CDR3 end, 1 residue past where the read stops, is filled in from the germline J gene. The chain recombines TRBV4 with TRBJ2-4, with 13 positions matching TRBD2. The CDR3 is made up of 16 amino acids. In germline, CDR1 is LGHDT, CDR2 YNNKQL (reference sequence). The V gene end was trimmed by 4 bases and the J gene end by 0 bases; junction bases not matched to a gene: 1. The CDR3 sequence is CASSLGLGGSQNTLYF. The covered CDR3 bases are TGTGCCAGCAGCTTGGGACTGGGGGGGAGTCAAAACACCTTGTAC.

This clone has a handful of counts. Gene names are the mouse ones. With the read ending 1 residue before the CDR3 end, the germline J gene is used to fill in that end. The chain links TRBV26 to TRBJ1-3, with no clear D. Trimming shortened V by 4 bases and J by 0 bases, and 7 bases separated the two germline ends. The CDR3 sequence is 14 residues long. The V gene's germline CDR1 is KGHPV and CDR2 FQNQEV (reference sequence). The CDR3 reads CASSHRNSGNTLYF. The CDR3 DNA, read in part, is TGTGCCAGCAGTCATAGAAATTCTGGAAATACGCTCTAT.

This clone was detected only once. The gene symbols are mouse symbols. The read comes to an end 1 residue before the CDR3 does, leaving the germline J gene to fill in the end. This chain joins TRBV26 and TRBJ2-3, with 7 bases aligning to TRBD1. CDR3 length equals 14 residues. The ends lost 5 bases at V and 4 bases at J; junction bases unmatched: 6. The germline CDR1 and CDR2 sequences are KGHPV and FQNQEV (reference sequence). The part of the CDR3 DNA that was read is TGTGCCAGCAGTACGAGACAGGGCCCAGAAACGCTGTAT. It codes for CASSTRQGPETLY. The whole CDR3 protein reads CASSTRQGPETLYF.

This clone was observed a handful of times. Gene names are mouse gene names. The CDR3 DNA, read in part, is TGTGCCAGCTCTCAGCGGGGGGCGGACACCCAGTAC. Amino acids: CASSQRGADTQY. The whole CDR3 protein reads CASSQRGADTQYF. The chain combines TRBV12-1 with TRBJ2-5, with a tentative D call TRBD2 (7 bases). The read finishes 1 residue shy of the CDR3 end, and the germline J gene is used to complete it. Trimming stripped 2 bases from V and 6 bases from J, with 11 bases between. This CDR3 comprises 13 residues. Germline-derived CDR1 and CDR2 are SGHSN and HYEKVE.

Note on this clone: All gene names here are mouse names. The part of the CDR3 DNA that was read is TGTGCCAGCAGCTTAGTGGGGAGAGGTAACACCTTGTAC. Translating it yields CASSLVGRGNTLY. Given in full, the CDR3 is CASSLVGRGNTLYF. This chain links TRBV3 with TRBJ2-4, with D perhaps TRBD2 (5 bases). Sequencing ends 1 residue short of the CDR3 end; the germline J gene provides the rest. This CDR3 comprises 14 residues. Looked up from germline, CDR1 is SNHLY and CDR2 is FYNGKV (reference sequence). Trimming pared 1 base from V and 6 bases from J, leaving 11 bases between.

In its sample, this clone ranks as medium-sized. Germline and genes: mouse. Read data end 1 residue before the CDR3 end; the end is taken from the germline J gene. This sample also contains other DNA sequences that code for the same CDR3. This chain uses TRBV26 with TRBJ1-2; 10 nucleotides line up with TRBD1. CDR1 and CDR2 from the germline V gene are KGHPV and FQNQEV (reference sequence). J gave up 2 bases and V 6 bases, and 3 bases lay outside the gene matches. The CDR3 consists of 14 residues. The DNA read from the CDR3 is TGTGCCAGCAGCCCGGGACAGGGGAACTCCGACTACACC. Translation gives CASSPGQGNSDYT. The entire CDR3 sequence reads CASSPGQGNSDYTF. Full variable domain (remainder filled in from reference TRBV26 and TRBJ1-2): NSKVIQTPRYLVKGQGQKAKMRCIPEKGHPVVFWYQQNKNNEFKFLINFQNQEVLQQIDMTEKRFSAECPSNSPCSLEIQSSEAGDSALYLCASSPGQGNSDYTFGSGTRLLVI.

On this clone: Possible read error: a much larger clone is one base away. Gene names are the mouse ones. The observed sequence ends 1 residue before the CDR3 terminus, with the missing tail filled in from the germline J gene. This rearrangement joins TRBV26 to TRBJ1-4; D not certain. Germline values: CDR1 KGHPV, CDR2 FQNQEV (reference sequence). This CDR3 is 13 amino acids long. V lost 3 bases to trimming and J lost 4 bases, with 6 bases between them. The CDR3 here is CASSLTSNERLFF. The DNA read from the CDR3 is TGTGCCAGCAGTCTAACCAGCAACGAAAGATTATTT.

This clone was counted only a few times. Any gene name here is a mouse gene name. Coverage ceases 1 residue before the CDR3 finishes, and the germline J gene fills in the end. This chain links TRBV26 with TRBJ2-7; D might be TRBD2 (5 bases). Trimming cost V 4 bases and J 0 bases, with 10 bases left between them. CDR1 and CDR2 (germline): KGHPV, FQNQEV (reference sequence). The CDR3 is 14 amino acids. The covered CDR3 bases are TGTGCCAGCAGTCCCTCTGGGAGCTCCTATGAACAGTAC. Its protein product is CASSPSGSSYEQY. The CDR3 in full is CASSPSGSSYEQYF.

With regard to this clone: Mouse names are used for the genes. The CDR3 goes on 1 residue after the read ends, and that part is filled in from the germline J gene. The chain joins TRBV26 to TRBJ1-3; D unclear. V lost 4 bases, J lost 0 bases, and 4 bases lay in between. Germline CDR1 and CDR2: KGHPV and FQNQEV (reference sequence). This CDR3 spans 13 amino acids. CDR3: CASSQISGNTLYF. The sequenced part of the CDR3 DNA is TGTGCCAGCAGTCAGATTTCTGGAAATACGCTCTAT.

Concerning this clone itself: Genes here carry mouse names. The missing CDR3 end, 1 residue past where the read stops, is filled in from the germline J gene. The V call is TRBV23, the J call TRBJ1-2; TRBD1 was called by the table and not checked on the DNA. This CDR3 is built from 15 residues. In germline, CDR1 is KGHTA, CDR2 FQNQQP. The CDR3 protein is CSSSQPGGADSDYTF. The sequenced CDR3 bases are TGCTCCAGCAGTCAACCAGGGGGCGCGGACTCCGACTACACC.

In its sample, this clone was seen a few times. Gene names are the mouse ones. The read falls 1 residue short of the CDR3 end, and the missing part is taken from the germline J gene. The rearrangement joins TRBV20 to TRBJ2-7, with TRBD1 matching over 8 bases. V was clipped by 7 bases and J by 5 bases; unmatched bases: 7. CDR1 GFQATS and CDR2 STVNSAI come from the germline V gene. The CDR3 spans 12 residues. Incomplete CDR3 DNA: TGTGGTGTTATCAGGGGGCGGGATGAACAGTAC. Translated: CGVIRGRDEQY. The entire CDR3 reads CGVIRGRDEQYF.

This clone was detected only a few times. Gene names follow the mouse nomenclature. The observed sequence ends 1 residue before the CDR3 terminus, with the missing tail filled in from the germline J gene. V is TRBV26 and J is TRBJ2-7; D not resolved. The CDR3 has 12 amino acids. V was cut by 2 bases and J by 3 bases, with 5 bases left in between. Germline lookup yields CDR1 KGHPV and CDR2 FQNQEV (reference sequence). CDR3 DNA (partial): TGTGCCAGCAGTCTGGGGAGCTATGAACAGTAC. Its protein is CASSLGSYEQY. The complete CDR3 protein is CASSLGSYEQYF.

This clone has a handful of counts. Genes here carry mouse names. The read terminates 1 residue before the CDR3 end, so the remaining end is supplied by the germline J gene. The chain carries TRBV20 and TRBJ2-7, with D possibly matching TRBD1 (5 bases). The V gene's germline CDR1 is GFQATS and CDR2 STVNSAI. The CDR3 loop spans 12 amino acids. V lost 1 base, J lost 7 bases, and 11 bases lay in between. The sequenced part of the CDR3 DNA is TGTGGTGCTAGGGTCCAGGGAGACGAACAGTAC. Translation: CGARVQGDEQY. The full CDR3 sequence reads CGARVQGDEQYF.

Notes on this clone: Genes and germline are mouse. The CDR3 end lies 1 residue beyond the end of the read and is filled in from the germline J gene. The chain couples TRBV26 to TRBJ2-2; tentatively, D is TRBD1 (6 bases). CDR1 and CDR2 (germline): KGHPV, FQNQEV (reference sequence). The ends were cut back, 6 bases at V and 0 bases at J, with 8 bases in the middle. The CDR3 has 14 amino acids. The sequenced CDR3 bases are TGTGCCAGCAGGGACAGAACAAACACCGGGCAGCTCTAC. Its translation is CASRDRTNTGQLY. The entire CDR3 is CASRDRTNTGQLYF. Complete variable domain (other parts from reference TRBV26 and TRBJ2-2): NSKVIQTPRYLVKGQGQKAKMRCIPEKGHPVVFWYQQNKNNEFKFLINFQNQEVLQQIDMTEKRFSAECPSNSPCSLEIQSSEAGDSALYLCASRDRTNTGQLYFGEGSKLTVL.

This clone was seen more than once but under ten times. Gene names denote mouse genes. The CDR3 end lies 1 residue beyond the end of the read and is filled in from the germline J gene. This chain connects TRBV31 to TRBJ2-3; 9 bases line up with TRBD2. The CDR3 covers 16 residues. Germline V gives CDR1 GKSSPN, CDR2 SITVG. The trim removed 0 bases at V and 2 bases at J, leaving 6 bases unmatched. The CDR3 sequence is CAWSLGGGATAETLYF. CDR3 DNA (partial): TGTGCCTGGAGTCTTGGTGGGGGGGCGACTGCAGAAACGCTGTAT. Full variable domain (missing parts from reference TRBV31 and TRBJ2-3): AQTIHQWPVAEIKAVGSPLSLGCTIKGKSSPNLYWYWQATGGTLQQLFYSITVGQVESVVQLNLSASRPKDDQFILSTEKLLLSHSGFYLCAWSLGGGATAETLYFGSGTRLTVL.

Points on this clone: Mouse names are used for the genes. The read comes to an end 1 residue before the CDR3 does, leaving the germline J gene to fill in the end. J is TRBJ1-1 and V is TRBV26; tentative D call: TRBD1 (5 bases). V lost 0 bases, J lost 4 bases, and 6 bases lay in between. In germline, CDR1 is KGHPV, CDR2 FQNQEV (reference sequence). The CDR3 sequence is 13 residues long. The CDR3 loop reads CASSLSGATEVFF. The CDR3 bases that were read are TGTGCCAGCAGTCTGTCTGGGGCCACAGAAGTCTTC.

To note about this clone: The gene symbols are mouse symbols. The read stops 1 residue short of the end of the CDR3; the missing end is completed from the germline J gene. This chain joins TRBV26 and TRBJ1-6, with D unresolved. TRBJ1-6 is treated as an ORF (open reading frame) with a function not yet certain. V was pared by 6 bases and J by 0 bases, with 9 bases between. Germline V lookup: CDR1 KGHPV, CDR2 FQNQEV (reference sequence). The CDR3 is made up of 15 amino acids. CDR3 loop: CASSPQNSYNSPLYF. The CDR3 bases that were read are TGTGCCAGCAGCCCACAAAATTCCTATAATTCGCCCCTCTAC.

This clone was detected a few times. The germline and genes are mouse ones. From the germline J gene comes the end of the CDR3, since the read stops 1 residue before it. This chain links TRBV3 with TRBJ2-7, with TRBD1 identical over 7 bases. Germline V gives CDR1 SNHLY, CDR2 FYNGKV (reference sequence). Trimming took 4 bases from V and 8 from J; bases not matched to a gene: 2. CDR3 length: 11 residues. Incomplete CDR3 DNA: TGTGCCAGCAGCTCGACAGGGAAACAGTAC. This encodes CASSSTGKQY. The complete CDR3 sequence is CASSSTGKQYF.

This clone is medium-sized (0.01 to 0.1%) within its sample. Gene names and germline refer to mouse. From the germline J gene comes the end of the CDR3, since the read stops 1 residue before it. The genes are TRBV19 and TRBJ1-1, with 9 nucleotides matching TRBD1. There are 15 residues in the CDR3. CDR1 and CDR2 (germline): FNHDT, SITEND (reference sequence). J was trimmed by 5 bases and V by 3 bases; bases with no gene match: 8. The CDR3 DNA, read in part, is TGTGCCAGCAGTACCCCGGGACAGGGAAGGACAGAAGTCTTC. Translated: CASSTPGQGRTEVF. The entire CDR3 sequence reads CASSTPGQGRTEVFF.

A note on this clone: Mouse names are used for the genes. The read ends 1 residue shy of where the CDR3 ends; the end is completed using the germline J gene. The chain joins TRBV26 to TRBJ2-4; D possibly corresponds to TRBD1 (5 bases). The CDR3 is 12 residues long. Per germline, CDR1 KGHPV and CDR2 FQNQEV (reference sequence). The V gene lost 4 bases and the J gene lost 3 bases, with 5 bases spanning the gap. Incomplete CDR3 DNA: TGTGCCAGCAGTCGACAGCAAAACACCTTGTAC. Its protein is CASSRQQNTLY. The CDR3 as a whole reads CASSRQQNTLYF.

Note on this clone: Mouse names are used for the genes. From the germline J gene comes the end of the CDR3, since the read stops 1 residue before it. V is TRBV16 and J is TRBJ2-5, with D tentatively TRBD2 (5 bases). V lost 5 bases to trimming and J lost 0 bases, with 12 bases between them. CDR1 and CDR2 from the germline V gene are SGHSA and FRNQAP. The CDR3 loop spans 15 amino acids. The CDR3 bases that were read are TGTGCAAGCAGCCCGATGGGGTTTAACCAAGACACCCAGTAC. This codes for CASSPMGFNQDTQY. The whole CDR3 sequence is CASSPMGFNQDTQYF.

This clone showed up just a few times. Gene names are mouse gene names. From the germline J gene comes the end of the CDR3, since the read stops 1 residue before it. The rearrangement uses TRBV3 and TRBJ2-3; the match to TRBD1 covers 10 bases. The germline V gene has CDR1 SNHLY and CDR2 FYNGKV (reference sequence). CDR3 length equals 16 residues. With V trimmed by 5 bases and J by 3 bases, 8 bases remained unmatched. CDR3 protein: CASSPRQGAYAETLYF. The CDR3 DNA, read in part, is TGTGCCAGCAGCCCGAGACAGGGGGCATACGCAGAAACGCTGTAT.